This TCR beta chain is drawn from a study of cytomegalovirus exposure and HLA in healthy donors. Study overall: Per a later analysis, the roughly 690 first-cohort and 100 to 150 validation repertoires shared one platform. Study results and limitations: In vitro data verified a few CMV-associated chains as specific for CMV antigens. Reported performance of the classifier showed diagnosis of cytomegalovirus status with high specificity and sensitivity.

A single count supports this clone. Antigen specificity is unknown. From the 120-subject validation cohort, which was separate from the roughly 680-subject first cohort, the donors were drawn. Profiling relied on immunoSEQ multiplex PCR, and the TCRdb table lists in-frame clones only, not all of them. The sample has some 50,000 clones, 94% seen once. The CDR3 spans 15 residues. V shed 0 bases, J shed 15 bases, and the junction held 10 bases outside the gene matches. Germline V lookup: CDR1 LGHNA, CDR2 YSLEER. The origin of this receptor is a woman under 30 in good health and CMV-seropositive. The sample consisted of PBMCs. This rearrangement joins TRBV4-3 to TRBJ2-2; TRBD2 aligns across 10 bases. The CDR3 bases are TGCGCCAGCAGCCAAGAGTCGGTGGGAGCGGGAGGGGTGTTTTTT. Protein: CASSQESVGAGGVFF.